This T cell receptor beta chain stems from a study of cytomegalovirus exposure and HLA in healthy donors (dated by TCRdb to 2016 to 2017). Study-wide context: In an earlier analysis of fewer than 750 of the donors, 250 to 300 Gb of sequence data and 120 million or so unique TCR beta sequences from about 190 million T cells were reported. Around 320 gigabases of sequencing data and approximately 93 million unique TCR sequences were included in an early release covering several hundred HLA-typed donors. The genetic ancestry cluster associated with self-reported Caucasian donors included 70% to 85% of the roughly 400 genotyped donors. The study aimed to test whether cataloging public T cell receptors could reveal signatures of past pathogen exposure. The study profiled the T cell repertoires of hundreds of subjects by immunosequencing and related them to cytomegalovirus serostatus. A separate validation cohort of roughly 110 different subjects was used in addition to the roughly 700-subject first cohort. To predict cytomegalovirus infection status, the study brought together high-throughput TCR immunosequencing, statistical association of individual TCRs with disease status, and machine learning. A later analysis re-examined previously published TCR beta repertoires from 600 to 700 donors and added high-resolution HLA genotyping to investigate patterns of TCR occurrence. In the later analysis, no new phenotypic data were used to find candidate immune exposures; instead, reliance was placed on TCR beta sequences and their occurrence across donors. An earlier analysis of 587 of the donors applied high-throughput TCR beta sequencing to assess whether each TCR beta V gene segment acted as functional or pseudogenic. Donor age, sex, ethnicity and CMV serostatus were collected together with the repertoire data. A later genetic analysis took genome-wide SNP genotypes for 398 of the 666 donors and used that subset as a discovery cohort. Every repertoire in the discovery cohort had been generated on one and the same sequencing platform. Class I and class II HLA loci were covered by the typing at four-digit resolution. Typing coverage varied by locus: about 620-640 donors for A, B, C, DRB1 and DQB1; approximately 560 for DQA1; more than 600 for DPA1; some 470 for DPB1. Five DR-DQ haplotypes were treated as single units for association and clustering because of strong linkage in the cohort. Across some 400 genotyped donors of the cohort, an average of about 240,000 unique TCR beta nucleotide sequences per donor were sequenced, and roughly a sixth of those sequences were non-productive. What the study reported, not specific to this receptor: According to a later genetic analysis, donors in an Asian-associated ancestry cluster had fewer N-insertions in productive TCRs than the approximately 670-donor mean. In a later analysis, around 17,000 TCR beta sequences were associated with specific HLA alleles at a false discovery rate of 0.05. In vitro tests confirmed that three of the cytomegalovirus-associated TCR beta chains recognize cytomegalovirus antigens. A later genetic analysis associated a missense DCLRE1C variant with V-gene and J-gene trimming of TCR beta chains, and an independent cohort replicated the association. When HLA alleles, especially DR and DQ, strongly co-occurred, attributing TCR associations to individual alleles was difficult. Some IMGT-functional V segments, including TRBV6-2 and TRBV6-3, could not be told apart with the 87-base-pair reads, so those segments were excluded. For the cohort, immune exposure information was limited to CMV serostatus. A later analysis reported that several top co-occurrence clusters appeared linked to parvovirus B19, influenza, CMV and Epstein-Barr virus. In an earlier analysis of around 600 of the donors, most TCR beta V segments were observed in productive rearrangements about 90% or about 30% of the time, broadly matching IMGT annotations. The presence/absence analyses assumed that sequencing depth was roughly uniform across donors, and that assumption may not be true. In a later analysis, HLA-associated TCR beta chains showed more clonal expansion and lower generation probabilities than non-associated chains that were equally common. A group of highly shared sequence variants was considered likely to be a technical artifact of the sequencing pipeline. According to a later analysis, most CMV-associated TCR beta chains appeared to be HLA-restricted, and the HLA associations seemed to be driven largely by CMV exposure. In a later analysis, the rate of TCR association differed among HLA loci, with DRB1 alleles having the most associated TCRs and HLA-C alleles having the fewest. In both the original and validation cohorts, the classifier was reported to diagnose cytomegalovirus status with high specificity and sensitivity. Because some donors lacked HLA typing at each locus, the association tests relied only on the typed subset. Because counts were too low, about 18 rarely observed V segments, including chromosome 9 orphons, were excluded from the earlier analysis of 587 of the donors. Linkage disequilibrium might explain the correlated functional status among segregating V segments, but an unknown experimental factor could not be ruled out. It was suggested by the authors that the approach could potentially be generalized to other disease states and immunological phenotypes. The cohort was sequenced for TCR beta chains only, and without alpha or paired-chain data the features that could be detected were limited. Most TCR sequences were seen in very few donors, while some public TCRs were found in many individuals. A further reported finding was that TCR beta sequences accurately predicted the HLA-A and HLA-B alleles for most subjects in the first cohort. A total of 150 to 200 TCR beta chains were listed by the study as associated with cytomegalovirus.

The cohort comprised 666 healthy bone marrow donors. Cohort members were all nominally healthy when sampled, although unrecorded immune exposures were likely present. The donor tested CMV seronegative and was one of the 352 seronegative cohort members. Each donor provided a peripheral blood sample, and peripheral blood mononuclear cells were used for TCR beta sequencing. The Qiagen DNeasy Blood Extraction Kit was used to extract genomic DNA from the blood cell samples. The protocol used for the library was the immunoSEQ multiplex PCR assay. For the multiplex PCR, a mixture combining 60 forward primers for TCR Vbeta segments and 13 reverse primers for TCR Jbeta segments was used. The CDR3 region of rearranged TCR beta genes was amplified from genomic DNA with a multiplex PCR assay. Amplified TCR beta libraries were sequenced as 87-base-pair reads on the Illumina HiSeq System. As for the original processing: A later analysis tallied roughly 76 million unique TCR beta chains across the 610 or so repertoires, and approximately 12 million of those chains were shared by two or more donors. To remove PCR and sequencing errors, raw reads were error-corrected and collapsed into unique sequences using a nearest-neighbor algorithm that merged closely related sequences. To assign V, D and J gene segments, CDR3 sequences were aligned to IMGT reference sequences. For a sequence to be retained, at least a six-nucleotide match to both a V gene segment and a J gene segment was required. Rearrangements were called productive when the CDR3 lacked stop codons and stayed in frame with V and J; all others were non-productive. CDR3 was defined by IMGT convention, running from the second conserved V-encoded cysteine to the conserved J-encoded phenylalanine. In an earlier analysis of around 570 of the donors, sequences lacking an unambiguous match to a single V gene segment were excluded. An earlier analysis of roughly 590 of the donors called V segments functional above 56.7% productive rearrangements and segregating when the between-donor standard deviation exceeded 5%. A statistical classification framework was developed to diagnose cytomegalovirus status using the catalog of TCR beta chain sequences. A later analysis assigned V and J genes by comparing TCR nucleotide sequences with IMGT/GENE-DB human TR gene sequences. In a later analysis, CDR3 sequences and most-parsimonious VDJ recombination scenarios were assigned using the TCRdist pipeline. A later analysis defined each TCR beta chain by its CDR3 amino acid sequence plus V-gene family, and excluded reads lacking a unique V-gene family. To address suspected cross-contamination and a sequencing artifact, a later analysis removed 592 highly shared, low-generation-probability nucleotide sequences. In a later analysis, a clonal expansion index was calculated for each public chain from normalized within-repertoire ranks of inferred template counts. Generation probabilities in a later analysis came from a VDJ recombination model fitted to out-of-frame rearrangements, and those results were checked against IGoR. Hypergeometric tests were used in a later analysis to score TCR-TCR, TCR-HLA and TCR-CMV co-occurrence, with a repertoire-size bias correction applied to the TCR pairs. To estimate false discovery rates, a later analysis permuted the HLA or CMV assignments 20 times. In a later analysis, co-occurring TCRs were grouped using DBSCAN, and TCRdist sequence similarity was added for clustering within HLA-allele-positive subsets. Repertoires with fewer than 30,000 or more than 120,000 public chains, plus five repertoires with anomalous nucleotide sharing, were excluded from co-occurrence clustering. This is the immuneACCESS table as TCRdb keeps it, with only in-frame sequences that have V and J called. A part of the clones is gone; compared with another copy, unresolved V genes explain less than half, and the rest is unexplained. The D gene and trimming were derived from the DNA, and the V and J assignments and clone size from that table. The sample table shows roughly 140,000 clones, and 70% to 90% are seen once. The ten most abundant clones make up 2% to 2.5% of the sample.

Trimming at the junction amounts to 1 base on V and 0 bases on J, and the germline ends lie 13 bases apart. The CDR3, from cysteine to phenylalanine, totals 17 residues. Only the CDR3 part of the read is kept: 51 bases, read in frame from the first base. The CDR1 and CDR2 encoded by the germline V gene are SGHTS and YDEGEE. Regarding this clone: The specificity of this receptor is unknown. No clone much larger than this one lies a single base away; base qualities are absent.

The rearranged segments are TRBV5-8 and TRBJ2-2; matching of 5 bases hints at TRBD1 as the D gene. The specimen sequenced was PBMCs. The receptor's source is a woman aged 18-29 years in good health and CMV-seronegative. The nucleotides read TGTGCCAGCAGCTTGTTAGGGGTTAGGCCGAACACCGGGGAGCTGTTTTTT. The resulting protein is CASSLLGVRPNTGELFF.